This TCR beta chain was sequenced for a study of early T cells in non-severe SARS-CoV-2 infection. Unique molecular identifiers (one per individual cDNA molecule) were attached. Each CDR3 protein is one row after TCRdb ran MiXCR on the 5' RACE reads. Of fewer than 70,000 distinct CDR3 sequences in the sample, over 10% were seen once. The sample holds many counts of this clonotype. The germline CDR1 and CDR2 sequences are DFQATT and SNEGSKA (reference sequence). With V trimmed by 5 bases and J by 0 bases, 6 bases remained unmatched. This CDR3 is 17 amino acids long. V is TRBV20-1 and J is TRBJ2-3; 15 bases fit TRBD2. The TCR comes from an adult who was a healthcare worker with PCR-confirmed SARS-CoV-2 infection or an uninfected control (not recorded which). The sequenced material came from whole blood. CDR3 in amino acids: CSADGLAGGPSTDTQYF. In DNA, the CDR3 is TGCAGTGCTGATGGACTAGCGGGGGGGCCGAGCACAGATACGCAGTATTTT.